Presented here are 9 T cell receptor beta chains from one specimen sequenced in a study of beta chain features in type 1 diabetes. What was sequenced were expressed TCRB transcripts, since all of the isolated RNA had been reverse transcribed. The protocol was immunoSEQ multiplex PCR, while the TCRdb copy is restricted to in-frame clones and leaves out a portion. The sample lists about 290,000 clones, 8% occurring once. Material: central memory CD4+ T cells from blood. Source of these receptors: a woman between 18 and 29 years old in good health.

The genes are TRBV7-2 and TRBJ2-1; 13 nucleotides align to TRBD2. Trimming took 4 bases from V and 9 from J; bases not matched to a gene: 9. Germline V lookup: CDR1 SGHTA, CDR2 FQGNSA. CDR3 length: 16 residues. The CDR3 region has the DNA TGTGCCAGCAGCTCCAGGACTAGCGGGAGCCTTGGTGAGCAGTTCTTC. This codes for CASSSRTSGSLGEQFF.

This clone was counted only a few times. The J gene is TRBJ1-1, the V gene TRBV6-5; 8 bases match TRBD1. This CDR3 contains 13 residues. With V trimmed by 7 bases and J by 11 bases, 12 bases remained unmatched. Germline V lookup: CDR1 MNHEY, CDR2 SVGAGI. CDR3 DNA sequence: TGTGCCAGCACCTTAGGACAGGGCGTTAGGGCTTTCTTT. It yields the protein CASTLGQGVRAFF.

This clone was counted only a few times. This chain links TRBV30 with TRBJ2-3; D is possibly TRBD2 (6 bases). Looked up from germline, CDR1 is GTSNPN and CDR2 is SVGIG (reference sequence). CDR3 length equals 11 residues. Deletions cut 7 bases from V and 6 bases from J, with 11 bases between. The CDR3 DNA follows: TGTGCCTCACCTGGGGGGGATACGCAGTATTTT. It is translated as CASPGGDTQYF. The full variable domain, with the rest looked up from reference TRBV30 and TRBJ2-3, is SQTIHQWPATLVQPVGSPLSLECTVEGTSNPNLYWYRQAAGRGLQLLFYSVGIGQISSEVPQNLSASRPQDRQFILSSKKLLLSDSGFYLCASPGGDTQYFGPGTRLTVL.

There are a few counts of this clone. The rearrangement links TRBV18 to TRBJ2-1; D unresolved. V gave up 6 bases and J gave up 7 bases, with 16 bases separating them. CDR1 KGHSH and CDR2 LQKENI come from the germline V gene. The CDR3 runs to 14 residues. CDR3 bases: TGTGCCAGCTCTCCCGGTAGCCGGGTGAATGAGCAGTTCTTC. It specifies CASSPGSRVNEQFF.

This clone was seen more than once but under ten times. CDR3: CASSLRTGSYNEQFF. The CDR3 bases are TGTGCCAGCAGTTTGAGGACAGGGTCCTACAATGAGCAGTTCTTC. V gene TRBV28 combines with J gene TRBJ2-1, with 8 bases that match TRBD1. V gave up 3 bases and J gave up 1 base; unmatched junction bases: 2. The length of the CDR3 is 15 residues. Germline CDR1 MDHEN, CDR2 SYDVKM.

This clone has just a few counts. V and J are TRBV15 and TRBJ2-2, with no clear D. Trimming took off 6 bases at V and 6 bases at J, with 14 bases between the two ends. This CDR3 spans 14 amino acids. Germline V gives CDR1 LNHNV, CDR2 YYDKDF (reference sequence). The CDR3, as DNA: TGTGCCACCAGGACCAGGCCTGGGGCCGGGGAGCTGTTTTTT. Amino acid sequence: CATRTRPGAGELFF.

This clone was detected a few times. The chain joins TRBV6-6 to TRBJ1-3; D call uncertain. CDR3 length: 15 amino acids. Germline values: CDR1 MNHNY, CDR2 SVGAGI (reference sequence). V dropped 5 bases and J dropped 4 bases, with 15 bases sitting between them. The chain's CDR3 is CASSHTFPLGNTIYF. The CDR3 bases are TGTGCCAGCAGTCACACTTTCCCACTAGGAAACACCATATATTTT.

The genes are TRBV28 and TRBJ1-5; 8 bases map to TRBD1. The CDR3 length is 14 residues. CDR1 and CDR2 from the germline V gene are MDHEN and SYDVKM. The junction had 7 bases not matched to a gene; V was cut back by 6 bases and J by 6 bases. The DNA of the CDR3 is TGTGCCAGCAGACCTCAGGGGGCCGGTCAGCCCCAGCATTTT. Its translation is CASRPQGAGQPQHF.

CDR3 in DNA: TGTGCCAGCAGTCTCCGGGACAGGGGCCACAATGAGCAGTTCTTC. This sequence encodes CASSLRDRGHNEQFF. This sequence joins TRBV27 and TRBJ2-1, with TRBD1 identical over 10 bases. J lost 5 bases, V lost 5 bases, and 6 bases had no gene match. The CDR3 is 15 residues long. Germline CDR1 is MNHEY and CDR2 is SMNVEV (reference sequence).